Reported below is one TCR beta chain. With 7 bases removed from V and 1 base from J, the gap between germline ends came to 14 bases. Looked up from germline, CDR1 is MNHEY and CDR2 is SVGAGI. The CDR3 is 15 residues long. The data originate from a study of blood T cells in healthy people across ages. A second PCR of about 7 to 12 cycles used a sample-barcoded 5' primer and a J-beta primer mix. Every individual sample yielded 2.5 million or more paired-end reads (each containing CDR3). Each CDR3 protein gets one entry after TCRdb re-called the 5' RACE reads with MiXCR. Among around 650,000 distinct CDR3 sequences listed, about 32% were seen once.

The material sequenced was blood. The sequence came from a woman over 75 in good health. The chain combines TRBV6-5 with TRBJ1-5; D is ambiguous. The CDR3 region has the DNA TGTGCCAGCACCGAGACCCGTGGGAGCAATCAGCCCCAGCATTTT. As protein: CASTETRGSNQPQHF.